Listed here is a single T cell receptor (beta chain). Germline V gives CDR1 LGHDT, CDR2 YNNKEL (reference sequence). Germline trimming cut 4 bases from V and 6 bases from J; bases unmatched to any gene: 9. The CDR3 has 15 amino acids. The data derive from a study of T cell responses to AZD1222 COVID-19 vaccine. Profiled with immunoSEQ multiplex PCR; TCRdb holds only in-frame clones, not every one. Its clone listing holds around 150,000 clones. The chain uses TRBV3-1 (or the pseudogene TRBV3-2) and TRBJ1-2; 9 nucleotides align to TRBD1. The sequencing input was peripheral blood. The TCR originated in an adult in good health. The CDR3 DNA follows: TGTGCCAGCAGCCCTCCCCGGACAGGGGTGCATGGCTACACCTTC. It translates to CASSPPRTGVHGYTF.